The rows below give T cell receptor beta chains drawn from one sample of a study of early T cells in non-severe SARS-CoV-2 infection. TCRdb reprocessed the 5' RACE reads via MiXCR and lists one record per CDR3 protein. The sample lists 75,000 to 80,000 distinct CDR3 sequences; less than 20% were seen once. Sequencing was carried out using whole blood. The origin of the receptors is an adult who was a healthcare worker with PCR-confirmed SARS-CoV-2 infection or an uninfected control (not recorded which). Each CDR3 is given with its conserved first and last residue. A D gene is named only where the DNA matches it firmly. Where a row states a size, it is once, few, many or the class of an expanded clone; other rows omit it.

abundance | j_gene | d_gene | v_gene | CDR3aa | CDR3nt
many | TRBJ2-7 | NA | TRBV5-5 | CASSRTTGSEQYF | TGTGCCAGCAGCCGAACTACAGGGAGCGAGCAGTACTTC
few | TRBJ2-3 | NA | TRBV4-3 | CASSQDLRGVGTDTQYF | TGCGCCAGCAGCCAAGACCTCCGGGGAGTTGGGACAGATACGCAGTATTTT
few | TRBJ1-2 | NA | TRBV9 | CASSVADNNYGYTF | TGTGCCAGCAGCGTAGCGGATAATAACTATGGCTACACCTTC
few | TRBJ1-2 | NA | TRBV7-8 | CASSDRDNYGYTF | TGTGCCAGCAGCGACCGGGACAACTATGGCTACACCTTC
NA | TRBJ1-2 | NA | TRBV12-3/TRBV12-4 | CASSLEPAIWGYTF | TGTGCCAGCAGCCTCGAACCAGCGATTTGGGGCTACACCTTC
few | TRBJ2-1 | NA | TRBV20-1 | CSAPRGDRSYNEQFF | TGCAGTGCTCCCCGCGGGGACCGCTCCTACAATGAGCAGTTCTTC
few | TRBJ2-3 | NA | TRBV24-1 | CATSVGAVSPDTQYF | TGTGCCACCAGTGTCGGGGCTGTGAGTCCAGATACGCAGTATTTT
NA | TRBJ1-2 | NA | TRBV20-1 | CSARDLGGYSNYGYTF | TGCAGTGCTAGAGATCTGGGGGGATACTCCAACTATGGCTACACCTTC
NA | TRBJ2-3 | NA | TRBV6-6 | CASVGTSTDTQYF | TGTGCCAGCGTAGGGACCAGTACAGATACGCAGTATTTT
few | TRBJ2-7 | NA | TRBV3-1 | CASSQRQGSYEQYF | TGTGCCAGCAGCCAAAGGCAGGGTTCCTACGAGCAGTACTTC
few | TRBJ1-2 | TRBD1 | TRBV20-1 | CSAPGQNLRYGYTF | TGCAGTGCCCCGGGACAGAACCTCCGCTATGGCTACACCTTC
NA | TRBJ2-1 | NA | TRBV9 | CASSPGGTDEQFF | TGTGCCAGCAGCCCTGGGGGTACGGATGAGCAGTTCTTC
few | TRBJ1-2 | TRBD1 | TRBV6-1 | CASSERDRLTNYGYTF | TGTGCCAGCAGTGAACGGGACAGGCTAACTAACTATGGCTACACCTTC
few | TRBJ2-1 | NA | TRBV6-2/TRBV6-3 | CASRPGVVRYNEQFF | TGTGCCAGCAGACCAGGGGTCGTGCGCTACAATGAGCAGTTCTTC
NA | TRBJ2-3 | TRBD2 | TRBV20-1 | CSALIPTSGSSWVTQYF | TGCAGTGCCCTAATACCGACTAGCGGGAGTTCTTGGGTAACGCAGTATTTT